Presented here are 7 T cell receptor beta chains from one specimen sequenced in a study of cytomegalovirus exposure and HLA in healthy donors. 60 Vbeta and 13 Jbeta primers were used in PCR. Here immunoSEQ multiplex PCR was the method, and the copy in TCRdb shows in-frame clones only, minus some. In the table there are about 110,000 clones, approximately 83% of which are singletons. The sample comprised PBMCs. These receptor sequences come from a man in his forties in good health and CMV-seronegative.

V gene TRBV7-2 combines with J gene TRBJ2-2; D may be TRBD1 (6 bases). The germline V gene has CDR1 SGHTA and CDR2 FQGNSA. The CDR3 is made up of 17 amino acids. V was trimmed by 0 bases and J by 1 base, leaving 12 bases between them. CDR3 nucleotides: TGTGCCAGCAGCTTAGCGCCTGGACAGAGGAACACCGGGGAGCTGTTTTTT. It translates to CASSLAPGQRNTGELFF.

This chain uses TRBV18 with TRBJ1-4, with unresolved D. V was clipped by 2 bases and J by 1 base, with 11 bases between them. Germline V CDR1 and CDR2: KGHSH, LQKENI. The CDR3 covers 16 residues. In DNA form, the CDR3 reads TGTGCCAGCTCACCAGTAGCTCCGTTAACTAATGAAAAACTGTTTTTT. This gives the protein CASSPVAPLTNEKLFF.

The chain recombines TRBV27 with TRBJ2-7; TRBD2 agrees at 10 bases. CDR3 length: 14 amino acids. Germline V gives CDR1 MNHEY, CDR2 SMNVEV (reference sequence). The V and J ends lost 5 bases and 2 bases, in that order; junction bases with no gene match: 3. The CDR3: CASSPSGGPYEQYF. CDR3 nucleotide sequence: TGTGCCAGCAGTCCTAGCGGGGGCCCCTACGAGCAGTACTTC.

V gene TRBV4-1 combines with J gene TRBJ1-2, with 7 bases that match TRBD1. Germline V gene lookup returns CDR1 MGHRA and CDR2 YSYEKL. This CDR3 comprises 13 residues. Trimming cost V 5 bases and J 7 bases; bases outside gene matches: 7. Here the CDR3 DNA reads TGCGCCAGCAGCAGTGACAGGGTCCGTGGCTACACCTTC. The encoded protein is CASSSDRVRGYTF.

V usage is TRBV5-1 and J usage is TRBJ2-5; D remains unclear. The CDR3 totals 13 residues. Trimming removed 0 bases from V and 4 bases from J, with 7 bases in between. Germline CDR1 SGHRS, CDR2 YFSETQ. CDR3 in DNA: TGCGCCAGCAGCTTGGAACAGCCAGAGACCCAGTACTTC. Protein: CASSLEQPETQYF.

This clone was counted between two and nine times. The chain has TRBV6-1 and TRBJ1-1, with 7 bases identical to TRBD1. This CDR3 is 14 amino acids long. The V gene's germline CDR1 is MNHNS and CDR2 SASEGT. V lost 6 bases to trimming and J lost 2 bases; unmatched junction nucleotides: 6. The CDR3 bases are TGTGCCAGCAGGCCCGGGACAGCAAACACTGAAGCTTTCTTT. This encodes CASRPGTANTEAFF.

This rearrangement joins TRBV5-1 to TRBJ2-1; tentative D call: TRBD1 (6 bases). The CDR3 spans 17 residues. Trimming stripped 4 bases from V and 0 bases from J, with 17 bases between. Germline lookup yields CDR1 SGHRS and CDR2 YFSETQ. The CDR3, as DNA: TGCGCCAGCAGCACCCGTACCGGACAGAGCTCCTACAATGAGCAGTTCTTC. Residues: CASSTRTGQSSYNEQFF. Based on the CDR3 plus reference TRBV5-1 and TRBJ2-1, the full variable domain is KAGVTQTPRYLIKTRGQQVTLSCSPISGHRSVSWYQQTPGQGLQFLFEYFSETQRNKGNFPGRFSGRQFSNSRSEMNVSTLELGDSALYLCASSTRTGQSSYNEQFFGPGTRLTVL.